A single sample is the source of the 15 T cell receptor beta chains below, sequenced in a study of cytomegalovirus exposure and HLA in healthy donors. Vbeta (60) and Jbeta (13) primers were used in the PCR. Profiling relied on immunoSEQ multiplex PCR, and the TCRdb table lists in-frame clones only, not all of them. The sample carries 280,000 or so clones, 85% to 90% recorded once. The sequencing sample was made of PBMCs. All receptors derive from a woman aged 18-29 years in good health and CMV-seronegative.

The V gene is TRBV4-1, the J gene TRBJ2-1; the match to TRBD2 covers 12 bases. This CDR3 has 20 amino acids. The V gene end was trimmed by 0 bases and the J gene end by 0 bases; junction bases not matched to a gene: 9. Germline V gene data show CDR1 as MGHRA and CDR2 as YSYEKL. CDR3 sequence reads: CASSQDQASGGAVSYNEQFF. The CDR3 region has the DNA TGCGCCAGCAGCCAAGATCAAGCTAGCGGGGGGGCGGTCTCCTACAATGAGCAGTTCTTC.

The chain recombines TRBV5-1 with TRBJ2-1, with 10 bases aligning to TRBD1. J lost 2 bases, V lost 8 bases, and 7 bases had no gene match. The CDR3 is 15 amino acids. Per the germline V gene, CDR1 is SGHRS and CDR2 is YFSETQ. The CDR3 loop is CASTLGQGAYNEQFF. DNA of the CDR3: TGCGCCAGTACGTTAGGACAGGGGGCCTACAATGAGCAGTTCTTC.

Notes on this clone: The junction differs from germline at one of its ends, possibly a read error. This chain joins TRBV7-9 and TRBJ1-1; D might be TRBD1 (5 bases). CDR3 length: 17 amino acids. CDR1 and CDR2 (germline): SEHNR, FQNEAQ (reference sequence). The CDR3 spells CSSSPKSGQRMNTEAFF. The CDR3 DNA reads TGTTCCAGCAGCCCGAAATCAGGGCAGCGAATGAACACTGAAGCTTTCTTT.

CDR3 in amino acids: CASSLVRPLAASTDTQYF. CDR3 bases: TGTGCCAGCAGCTTGGTACGGCCACTAGCGGCTAGCACAGATACGCAGTATTTT. The chain employs TRBV5-6 and TRBJ2-3; 8 positions agree with TRBD2. Germline CDR1 and CDR2: SGHDT and YYEEEE. Trimming removed 0 bases from V and 0 bases from J; junction bases left unmatched: 9. The CDR3 covers 18 residues.

This clone was seen a single time. The chain links TRBV6-5 to TRBJ1-2; D remains ambiguous. Germline CDR1 MNHEY, CDR2 SVGAGI. Trimming shortened V by 0 bases and J by 1 base, and 9 bases separated the two germline ends. The CDR3 is 15 amino acids. CDR3 bases: TGTGCCAGCAGTTACTCTGGGAGGATTAACTATGGCTACACCTTC. It specifies CASSYSGRINYGYTF.

This clone was counted a single time. The chain has TRBV5-1 and TRBJ1-2, with 10 bases aligning to TRBD1. CDR3 length equals 16 residues. CDR1 is SGHRS and CDR2 is YFSETQ in the germline V gene. Trimming at V came to 4 bases and at J to 7 bases, leaving 13 bases not matched to a gene. The CDR3 region is CASSMTGGESLGGYTF. The CDR3 DNA sequence: TGCGCCAGCAGCATGACAGGGGGCGAATCTCTAGGTGGCTACACCTTC.

This clone occurred a few times. V usage is TRBV5-1 and J usage is TRBJ1-2, with 7 positions matching TRBD1. The CDR3 has 15 residues. With 1 base clipped from V and 4 bases from J, the junction kept 7 bases outside the gene matches. Looked up from germline, CDR1 is SGHRS and CDR2 is YFSETQ. CDR3 protein: CASSLQDRFPYGYTF. For the CDR3, the DNA is TGCGCCAGCAGCTTGCAGGACAGGTTTCCCTATGGCTACACCTTC.

V is TRBV5-4 and J is TRBJ2-7; D possibly corresponds to TRBD1 (5 bases). Trimming stripped 4 bases from V and 3 bases from J, with 17 bases between. Looked up from germline, CDR1 is SGHNT and CDR2 is YYREEE (reference sequence). The CDR3 loop spans 15 amino acids. This chain's CDR3 is CASSVVKGIIYEQYF. The CDR3 region has the DNA TGTGCCAGCAGCGTGGTCAAGGGGATCATCTACGAGCAGTACTTC.

The J gene is TRBJ2-4, the V gene TRBV11-2; 9 bases align to TRBD1. Trimming took 5 bases from V and 6 from J; bases not matched to a gene: 8. The CDR3 loop spans 15 amino acids. Germline CDR1 reads SGHAT; CDR2 reads FQNNGV. The CDR3 nucleotides are TGTGCCAGCAGCGGATACGGGACAGGGTTAAACATTCAGTACTTC. Translating gives CASSGYGTGLNIQYF. The whole variable domain, remainder taken from reference TRBV11-2 and TRBJ2-4, is EAGVAQSPRYKIIEKRQSVAFWCNPISGHATLYWYQQILGQGPKLLIQFQNNGVVDDSQLPKDRFSAERLKGVDSTLKIQPAKLEDSAVYLCASSGYGTGLNIQYFGAGTRLSVL.

The gene calls are TRBV10-3 and TRBJ2-7; 8 positions match TRBD1. V shed 6 bases, J shed 6 bases, and the junction held 1 base outside the gene matches. The germline gives CDR1 ENHRY, CDR2 SYGVKD. The CDR3 runs to 11 residues. The CDR3 nucleotides are TGTGCCATCAGCGGACAGGGCGAGCAGTACTTC. It codes for CAISGQGEQYF.

The chain employs TRBV5-5 and TRBJ2-7; TRBD1 is a possible D gene (5 bases). The CDR3 spans 12 residues. V lost 5 bases to trimming and J lost 3 bases, with 9 bases between them. From germline, CDR1 is SGHKS and CDR2 YYEKEE (reference sequence). CDR3 loop: CASSMTVYEQYF. DNA for the CDR3: TGTGCCAGCAGTATGACAGTCTACGAGCAGTACTTC. The full variable domain, in which reference TRBV5-5 and TRBJ2-7 provide the parts outside the CDR3, is DAGVTQSPTHLIKTRGQQVTLRCSPISGHKSVSWYQQVLGQGPQFIFQYYEKEERGRGNFPDRFSARQFPNYSSELNVNALLLGDSALYLCASSMTVYEQYFGPGTRLTVT.

Comment on this clone: The same CDR3 arises from other DNA sequences in this sample as well. J is TRBJ2-5 and V is TRBV7-9; TRBD2 matches 9 bases. After removal of 5 bases from V and 5 bases from J, the junction contained 3 bases not matched to a gene. The CDR3 runs 13 residues. CDR1 SEHNR and CDR2 FQNEAQ come from the germline V gene (reference sequence). CDR3: CASSPSGGETQYF. CDR3 nucleotide sequence: TGTGCCAGCAGCCCGAGCGGGGGGGAGACCCAGTACTTC.

The chain carries TRBV6-1 and TRBJ1-5; no reliable D call. Germline CDR1 MNHNS, CDR2 SASEGT. V lost 7 bases, J lost 3 bases, and 16 bases lay in between. The CDR3 is 15 residues long. In DNA form, the CDR3 reads TGTGCCAGCATGACCCGGCAGCGATACAATCAGCCCCAGCATTTT. This encodes CASMTRQRYNQPQHF.

V usage is TRBV2 and J usage is TRBJ2-3; 7 bases match TRBD1. Trimming removed 6 bases from V and 4 bases from J; junction bases left unmatched: 7. CDR3 length equals 14 residues. Germline V lookup: CDR1 SNHLY, CDR2 FYNNEI. This CDR3 is CASRPGQVADTQYF. DNA of the CDR3: TGTGCCAGCAGACCCGGACAGGTGGCAGATACGCAGTATTTT.

This chain links TRBV30 with TRBJ1-2; 7 bases agree with TRBD1. The CDR3 runs 15 residues. J lost 2 bases, V lost 0 bases, and 6 bases had no gene match. The germline CDR1 and CDR2 sequences are GTSNPN and SVGIG (reference sequence). CDR3 protein: CAWSVSTGTNYGYTF. The CDR3 bases are TGTGCCTGGAGTGTCTCGACAGGGACAAACTATGGCTACACCTTC.